Presented here are 30 T cell receptor beta chains from one specimen sequenced in a study of CD8 T cells in Susac syndrome. RNA in amounts of about 0.45 to 1 ug was reverse transcribed with random hexamers. TCRdb passed the immunoSEQ multiplex PCR reads through MiXCR, listing each CDR3 protein once. The table includes about 22,000 distinct CDR3 sequences, 85% to 95% detected once. Sequenced material: CD8+ T cells from PBMCs. The origin of the receptors is a human donor in good health.

This clonotype appeared once. The chain couples TRBV19 to TRBJ2-6, with no clear D. V was trimmed by 7 bases and J by 1 base, leaving 14 bases between them. This CDR3 region has 16 residues. Germline V gene data show CDR1 as LNHDA and CDR2 as SQIVND (reference sequence). CDR3 sequence reads: CASTGGNPSGANVLTF. The CDR3 DNA sequence: TGTGCCAGTACGGGCGGAAACCCATCTGGGGCCAACGTCCTGACTTTC.

The V gene is TRBV7-9, the J gene TRBJ2-7; 7 bases agree with TRBD1. This CDR3 contains 16 residues. The junction had 11 bases not matched to a gene; V was cut back by 1 base and J by 5 bases. Germline V gene sequence: CDR1 SEHNR, CDR2 FQNEAQ (reference sequence). Written as DNA, the CDR3 is TGTGCCAGCAGCTTAGGGGTGGGGACAGAAACCCACGAGCAGTACTTC. Translated, it gives CASSLGVGTETHEQYF.

The chain combines TRBV20-1 with TRBJ2-7; the D gene could be TRBD1 or TRBD2 (5 bases each). Looked up from germline, CDR1 is DFQATT and CDR2 is SNEGSKA (reference sequence). V lost 4 bases, J lost 1 base, and 11 bases lay in between. The CDR3 runs to 13 residues. The CDR3 loop is CSATGTYSYEQYF. The DNA for the CDR3 is TGCAGTGCTACCGGGACGTATTCCTACGAGCAGTACTTC.

This chain uses TRBV10-3 with TRBJ1-5; TRBD1 matches 9 bases. V shed 5 bases, J shed 0 bases, and the junction held 5 bases outside the gene matches. CDR3 length: 16 amino acids. CDR1 is ENHRY and CDR2 is SYGVKD in the germline V gene. CDR3 in amino acids: CAISPWDRDSNQPQHF. The CDR3, as DNA: TGTGCCATCAGTCCATGGGACAGGGATAGCAATCAGCCCCAGCATTTT.

A single count supports this clonotype. V and J are TRBV20-1 and TRBJ2-7, with D maybe TRBD1 (5 bases). CDR3 length: 13 amino acids. The V gene lost 0 bases and the J gene lost 2 bases, with 8 bases spanning the gap. In germline, CDR1 is DFQATT, CDR2 SNEGSKA (reference sequence). CDR3 DNA sequence: TGCAGTGCTAGAGATACAGGCACCTACGAGCAGTACTTC. Its translation is CSARDTGTYEQYF.

V usage is TRBV4-3 and J usage is TRBJ2-1; D is unresolved. CDR1 LGHNA and CDR2 YSLEER come from the germline V gene. The CDR3 covers 14 residues. Trimming pared 0 bases from V and 5 bases from J, leaving 8 bases between. CDR3 region: CASSQDRANNEQFF. In DNA form, the CDR3 reads TGCGCCAGCAGCCAAGATCGGGCAAACAATGAGCAGTTCTTC.

The chain uses TRBV11-2 and TRBJ1-1; D unclear. The CDR3 is 15 residues long. Trimming pared 0 bases from V and 0 bases from J, leaving 8 bases between. Germline values: CDR1 SGHAT, CDR2 FQNNGV. DNA of the CDR3: TGTGCCAGCAGCTTAGATTCCCCCTTGAACACTGAAGCTTTCTTT. Translating it yields CASSLDSPLNTEAFF.

This chain links TRBV6-2 or TRBV6-3 with TRBJ2-3; TRBD2 agrees at 7 bases. The J segment lost 0 bases and the V segment lost 2 bases, leaving 2 bases of the junction unmatched. Germline values: CDR1 MNHEY, CDR2 SVGEGT. The CDR3 totals 15 residues. The CDR3 nucleotides read TGTGCCAGCAGTTACAGGGACTACAGCACAGATACGCAGTATTTT. This translates into CASSYRDYSTDTQYF.

V is TRBV7-9 and J is TRBJ1-2; D not certain. The V end lost 5 bases, the J end lost 4 bases, and 11 bases lay between the germline ends. Germline V gives CDR1 SEHNR, CDR2 FQNEAQ (reference sequence). The CDR3 sequence is 13 residues long. The chain's CDR3 is CASSQERAYGYTF. The CDR3 DNA follows: TGTGCCAGCAGCCAAGAGAGGGCCTATGGCTACACCTTC.

This chain uses TRBV6-5 with TRBJ2-1; D unresolved. The V end was cut by 4 bases, the J end by 0 bases, with 4 bases between. This CDR3 is 13 amino acids long. CDR1 is MNHEY, CDR2 SVGAGI, per germline. As DNA, the CDR3 is TGTGCCAGCAGTTCCGTCTCCTACAATGAGCAGTTCTTC. This sequence encodes CASSSVSYNEQFF.

The rearrangement joins TRBV7-9 to TRBJ2-1; D ambiguous. The CDR3 has 10 amino acids. Germline CDR1 reads SEHNR; CDR2 reads FQNEAQ (reference sequence). V was pared by 3 bases and J by 8 bases, with 2 bases between. CDR3 region: CASSLDEQFF. The DNA of the CDR3 is TGTGCCAGCAGCTTGGATGAGCAGTTCTTC.

V and J are TRBV6-2 or TRBV6-3 and TRBJ2-7, with 8 bases aligning to TRBD1. V was pared by 5 bases and J by 3 bases, with 3 bases of the junction left unmatched. CDR3 size: 13 residues. Looked up from germline, CDR1 is MNHEY and CDR2 is SVGEGT. CDR3 protein: CASSRDRNYEQYF. As DNA, the CDR3 is TGTGCCAGCAGTCGGGACAGGAACTACGAGCAGTACTTC.

The V gene is TRBV12-3 or TRBV12-4, the J gene TRBJ1-1; D is undetermined. Trimming stripped 2 bases from V and 5 bases from J, with 9 bases between. The CDR3 extends over 13 amino acids. Here the CDR3 reads CASSLSTQTEAFF. The CDR3 coding sequence is TGTGCCAGCAGTTTAAGTACACAAACTGAAGCTTTCTTT.

The V call is TRBV7-8, the J call TRBJ2-7; TRBD1 matches 8 bases. The length of the CDR3 is 16 residues. V was clipped by 1 base and J by 2 bases; unmatched bases: 7. Germline V gives CDR1 SGHVS, CDR2 FQNEAQ. CDR3 sequence: CASSLVRQGNTYEQYF. Written as DNA, the CDR3 is TGTGCCAGCAGCTTAGTAAGACAGGGGAACACCTACGAGCAGTACTTC.

The chain uses TRBV6-4 and TRBJ2-7; D is undetermined. CDR1 and CDR2 (germline): MRHNA, SNTAGT. The V and J ends lost 2 bases and 0 bases respectively, with 11 bases between them. This CDR3 region has 15 residues. In DNA form, the CDR3 reads TGTGCCAGCAGTGACATTCTTGGCGGCTCCTACGAGCAGTACTTC. Translated, it gives CASSDILGGSYEQYF.

The chain has TRBV6-2 or TRBV6-3 and TRBJ1-5; D ambiguous. Trimming took off 2 bases at V and 5 bases at J, with 13 bases between the two ends. The CDR3 is made up of 15 amino acids. The germline V gene encodes CDR1 MNHEY and CDR2 SVGEGT. The chain's CDR3 is CASSYVTPGYQPQHF. The CDR3 region has the DNA TGTGCCAGCAGTTACGTCACCCCAGGATATCAGCCCCAGCATTTT.

The chain couples TRBV6-2 or TRBV6-3 to TRBJ1-5; D is undetermined. V was trimmed by 2 bases and J by 4 bases, leaving 12 bases between them. CDR1 is MNHEY and CDR2 is SVGEGT in the germline V gene. The CDR3 sequence is 15 residues long. This CDR3 is CASSYRLGVNQPQHF. CDR3 in DNA: TGTGCCAGCAGTTACCGCCTTGGGGTAAATCAGCCCCAGCATTTT.

The chain joins TRBV27 to TRBJ2-3; D is tentatively TRBD1 or TRBD2 (6 bases each). The V gene lost 2 bases and the J gene lost 4 bases, with 13 bases spanning the gap. CDR1 and CDR2 from the germline V gene are MNHEY and SMNVEV (reference sequence). CDR3 length: 15 residues. The CDR3 loop reads CASSLGPRGADTQYF. The DNA of the CDR3 is TGTGCCAGCAGTTTAGGTCCGAGGGGGGCAGATACGCAGTATTTT.

This chain uses TRBV20-1 with TRBJ2-7, with 7 bases that match TRBD1. This CDR3 contains 13 residues. From germline, CDR1 is DFQATT and CDR2 SNEGSKA (reference sequence). Trimming took 1 base from V and 3 from J; bases not matched to a gene: 3. The CDR3 loop reads CSARVRDSYEQYF. DNA of the CDR3: TGCAGTGCTAGAGTGAGGGACAGCTACGAGCAGTACTTC.

The rearrangement joins TRBV29-1 to TRBJ2-3; tentative D call: TRBD2 (6 bases). This CDR3 has 13 amino acids. The germline V and J ends were trimmed by 1 base and 4 bases, with 9 bases remaining between them. Germline CDR1 and CDR2: SQVTM and ANQGSEA. CDR3 coding DNA: TGCAGCGTTGAAGCGGAGGGGTCAGATACGCAGTATTTT. It is translated as CSVEAEGSDTQYF.

The chain joins TRBV6-1 to TRBJ2-2, with unresolved D. V lost 2 bases and J lost 1, with 5 bases in between. This CDR3 comprises 14 residues. CDR1 MNHNS and CDR2 SASEGT come from the germline V gene. The CDR3: CASSELKNTGELFF. The CDR3 DNA reads TGTGCCAGCAGTGAACTAAAGAACACCGGGGAGCTGTTTTTT.

The rearrangement joins TRBV29-1 to TRBJ1-1; no clear D. Trimming took 6 bases from V and 5 from J, leaving 10 bases between them. Germline loops: CDR1 SQVTM, CDR2 ANQGSEA. The CDR3 has 11 residues. CDR3 coding DNA: TGCAGCGTCTTTTGGGGTACTGAAGCTTTCTTT. It specifies CSVFWGTEAFF.

This chain joins TRBV19 and TRBJ2-3; the D is unclear. CDR3 length equals 14 residues. Trimming stripped 7 bases from V and 0 bases from J, with 11 bases between. The V gene's germline CDR1 is LNHDA and CDR2 SQIVND (reference sequence). This CDR3 is CASTEILSTDTQYF. The CDR3 nucleotides read TGTGCCAGTACCGAGATATTAAGCACAGATACGCAGTATTTT.

This CDR3 is CSAPNAEKLFF. The CDR3 DNA is TGCAGTGCCCCCAATGCGGAAAAACTGTTTTTT. The genes are TRBV20-1 and TRBJ1-4; unclear D gene. From germline, CDR1 is DFQATT and CDR2 SNEGSKA (reference sequence). V was shortened by 6 bases and J by 8 bases, with 10 bases between the two germline ends. The CDR3 loop spans 11 amino acids.

V is TRBV9 and J is TRBJ2-3; TRBD1 might be the D (5 bases). V was shortened by 3 bases and J by 6 bases, with 20 bases between the two germline ends. The CDR3 spans 16 residues. The germline V gene encodes CDR1 SGDLS and CDR2 YYNGEE. Here the CDR3 DNA reads TGTGCCAGCAGCGGCCGCTGGGGCAATGTGAGGGATACGCAGTATTTT. It encodes CASSGRWGNVRDTQYF.

This chain uses TRBV13 with TRBJ1-2; possibly TRBD1 for D (5 bases). V lost 3 bases and J 3 bases, leaving 11 bases between the germline ends. This CDR3 spans 14 amino acids. Germline CDR1 and CDR2: PRHDT and FYEKMQ (reference sequence). CDR3 nucleotide sequence: TGTGCCAGCAGCTTGGGCAGGGCTGACTATGGCTACACCTTC. Its protein is CASSLGRADYGYTF.

The count of this clonotype is one. This chain uses TRBV6-2 or TRBV6-3 with TRBJ2-7; 7 bases map to TRBD1. From germline, CDR1 is MNHEY and CDR2 SVGEGT. The CDR3 contains 15 residues. The J segment lost 3 bases and the V segment lost 6 bases, leaving 11 bases of the junction unmatched. DNA for the CDR3: TGTGCCAGCAGGTTCCTATACAGGGGAATCTACGAGCAGTACTTC. Encoded protein: CASRFLYRGIYEQYF.

This chain joins TRBV7-6 and TRBJ2-5; 7 bases agree with TRBD1. This CDR3 has 14 residues. With 4 bases clipped from V and 5 bases from J, the junction kept 7 bases outside the gene matches. CDR1 and CDR2 (germline): SGHVS, FNYEAQ. The CDR3 reads CASSSLTGVETQYF. The DNA of the CDR3 is TGTGCCAGCAGCTCCCTCACAGGGGTGGAGACCCAGTACTTC. Supplemented by reference TRBV7-6 and TRBJ2-5, the full variable domain reads GAGVSQSPRYKVTKRGQDVALRCDPISGHVSLYWYRQALGQGPEFLTYFNYEAQQDKSGLPNDRFSAERPEGSISTLTIQRTEQRDSAMYRCASSSLTGVETQYFGPGTRLLVL.

In DNA form, the CDR3 reads TGTGCCAGCAGTGAAGATTTCGGAGGGGTCACTGAAGCTTTCTTT. Protein: CASSEDFGGVTEAFF. The V and J genes are TRBV6-1 and TRBJ1-1; maybe TRBD1 (5 bases). V was cut by 1 base and J by 4 bases, with 13 bases left in between. Germline V CDR1 and CDR2: MNHNS, SASEGT. This CDR3 region has 15 residues.

This chain's CDR3 is CASSYSGRGSGYTF. In DNA, the CDR3 is TGTGCCAGCAGTTACTCGGGCAGGGGATCGGGCTACACCTTC. This chain connects TRBV6-2 or TRBV6-3 to TRBJ1-2; D is perhaps TRBD1 (6 bases). The CDR3 totals 14 residues. Germline assignment: CDR1 MNHEY and CDR2 SVGEGT. Deletions cut 0 bases from V and 8 bases from J, with 13 bases between.